Listed here are 2 T cell receptor beta chains from one sample, sequenced in a study of metastatic and nonmetastatic thyroid tumors. Among the patients, none had received any treatment before thyroid surgery. TCRdb re-analyzed the PCR reads using MiXCR. Altogether around 37,000 clones are present, under 25% being singletons, with the ten largest covering 15% to 18%. The sequenced sample consisted of blood. The receptors were gathered from a female donor with papillary thyroid cancer or a benign thyroid nodule (not recorded which). Some clones in this sample may be carry-over from other donors' samples.

V gene TRBV20-1 combines with J gene TRBJ2-5; unclear D gene. The CDR3 runs to 13 residues. Trimming took 5 bases from V and 5 from J, leaving 15 bases between them. CDR1 and CDR2 (germline): DFQATT, SNEGSKA (reference sequence). This CDR3 reads CSAPPSGSETQYF. CDR3 nucleotides: TGCAGTGCTCCCCCGTCGGGCAGTGAGACCCAGTACTTC.

The gene calls are TRBV6-1 and TRBJ2-7; D may be TRBD2 (6 bases). Germline V CDR1 and CDR2: MNHNS, SASEGT. There are 15 residues in the CDR3. Trimming cost V 4 bases and J 4 bases, with 17 bases left between them. DNA of the CDR3: TGTGCCAGCAGTGGAGCTGTCGGGGGTCCTTACGAGCAGTACTTC. Translation: CASSGAVGGPYEQYF.